This T cell receptor beta chain was retrieved from a study of read filtering for tumor transcriptome and immune sequencing. Overall study context: Mean patient age was approximately 71 years, range about 47 to 85; 17 male, some 15 female.

Bone marrow was sampled from every patient at the time of active disease. Findings of the study overall: In IR-seq, single-read clonotypes were 65% to 90% of clonotypes but about 3.5% of reads. IR-seq captured clonotypes deeper and more reliably than RNA-seq.

On this clonotype itself: Antigen: not known.

Molecular barcoded adaptors covering alpha/delta and beta/gamma chains were used on 400 ng RNA. MiXCR, applied by TCRdb to the reads, yields one record per CDR3 protein. The sample lists about 57,000 distinct CDR3 sequences; roughly 20% were seen once. The CDR3 runs to 13 residues. Germline-derived CDR1 and CDR2 are SGHRS and YFSETQ. Trimming stripped 4 bases from V and 3 bases from J, with 11 bases between. The source is a donor aged 40 or older with multiple myeloma. V is TRBV5-1 and J is TRBJ2-7; D might be TRBD1 (6 bases). The sequencing sample was made of a population of CD138-negative cells sorted from bone marrow. The CDR3 sequence is CASSGDIRYEQYF. The CDR3 nucleotides are TGCGCCAGCAGCGGGGACATCCGCTACGAGCAGTACTTC.